This entry lists 15 T cell receptor beta chains sequenced from one sample in a study of T cell responses to AZD1222 COVID-19 vaccine. Measured with immunoSEQ multiplex PCR; TCRdb has only the in-frame clones, and not every one. There are around 140,000 clones in the sample; over 90% occur only once, and more than 0.8% lies in the top ten. The sequencing here drew on peripheral blood, taken on day 0 of MenACWY control vaccination. These receptor sequences come from an adult in good health.

This clone was seen just once. V usage is TRBV3-1 (or the pseudogene TRBV3-2) and J usage is TRBJ1-1, with 8 bases aligning to TRBD1. Looked up from germline, CDR1 is LGHDT and CDR2 is YNNKEL (reference sequence). J gave up 4 bases and V 3 bases, and 4 bases lay outside the gene matches. The CDR3 is made up of 14 amino acids. Here the CDR3 reads CASSQIQGVTEAFF. The CDR3 DNA reads TGTGCCAGCAGCCAGATACAGGGGGTCACTGAAGCTTTCTTT.

The gene calls are TRBV11-1 and TRBJ2-7, with 9 positions matching TRBD1. Germline V gives CDR1 SGHAT, CDR2 FQDESV (reference sequence). The trim removed 5 bases at V and 6 bases at J, leaving 11 bases unmatched. The CDR3 extends over 15 amino acids. CDR3 sequence reads: CASSLKTGGVGEQYF. CDR3 bases: TGTGCCAGCAGCCTAAAGACAGGGGGAGTTGGCGAGCAGTACTTC.

The J gene is TRBJ2-7, the V gene TRBV10-3; 8 nucleotides align to TRBD2. The CDR3 is made up of 16 amino acids. V gave up 0 bases and J gave up 3 bases; unmatched junction bases: 7. In germline, CDR1 is ENHRY, CDR2 SYGVKD. In nucleotides, the CDR3 is TGTGCCATCAGTGAGTCACAACTAGCGGAGTTCTACGAGCAGTACTTC. This translates into CAISESQLAEFYEQYF.

The CDR3 sequence is CASSIRLATQETQYF. The CDR3 coding sequence is TGTGCCAGCAGTATTCGACTAGCGACCCAAGAGACCCAGTACTTC. The V gene is TRBV27, the J gene TRBJ2-5; TRBD2 aligns across 8 bases. With V trimmed by 5 bases and J by 1 base, 6 bases remained unmatched. The V gene's germline CDR1 is MNHEY and CDR2 SMNVEV (reference sequence). There are 15 residues in the CDR3.

As for this clone: Other DNA variants within this sample encode the same CDR3. The rearrangement links TRBV6-1 to TRBJ1-2; D gene uncertain. V shed 0 bases and J shed 2 bases, with 7 bases lying between them. Germline values: CDR1 MNHNS, CDR2 SASEGT. CDR3 size: 14 residues. The CDR3 sequence is CASSEAPGNYGYTF. The CDR3 nucleotides read TGTGCCAGCAGTGAAGCCCCCGGAAACTATGGCTACACCTTC.

In this sample, this clone turned up once. The chain couples TRBV9 to TRBJ1-1; D unresolved. The CDR3 consists of 14 residues. Germline CDR1 SGDLS, CDR2 YYNGEE. Trimming took off 2 bases at V and 5 bases at J, with 13 bases between the two ends. The CDR3 sequence: CASSVVSEGTEAFF. The CDR3 bases are TGTGCCAGCAGCGTGGTGAGTGAAGGAACTGAAGCTTTCTTT.

This clone is a singleton in its sample. The chain has TRBV9 and TRBJ1-2; 7 nucleotides agree with TRBD1. Trimming cost V 3 bases and J 4 bases; bases outside gene matches: 6. Germline V gene lookup returns CDR1 SGDLS and CDR2 YYNGEE. The CDR3 runs 14 residues. The CDR3 DNA reads as TGTGCCAGCAGCGGGCAGGGGGGTGCCTATGGCTACACCTTC. Residues: CASSGQGGAYGYTF.

This chain links TRBV20-1 with TRBJ1-2; D not resolved. The CDR3 totals 11 residues. V lost 0 bases to trimming and J lost 2 bases, with 1 base between them. Germline CDR1 DFQATT, CDR2 SNEGSKA (reference sequence). CDR3 protein: CSARDNYGYTF. The CDR3 DNA sequence: TGCAGTGCTAGAGACAACTATGGCTACACCTTC.

V is TRBV19 and J is TRBJ1-5; unclear D gene. The CDR3 runs to 12 residues. V was clipped by 3 bases and J by 7 bases, with 7 bases between them. Looked up from germline, CDR1 is LNHDA and CDR2 is SQIVND (reference sequence). CDR3 nucleotides: TGTGCCAGTAGTATTGGGGTCCAGCCCCAGCATTTT. Translating gives CASSIGVQPQHF.

The chain has TRBV18 and TRBJ2-7; the D gene is possibly TRBD2 (6 bases). The germline CDR1 and CDR2 sequences are KGHSH and LQKENI. V lost 1 base and J lost 6, with 13 bases in between. The CDR3 is made up of 14 amino acids. CDR3 in DNA: TGTGCCAGCTCACCACTCTCGGAGGGCTCCGAGCAGTACTTC. It translates to CASSPLSEGSEQYF.

This chain connects TRBV9 to TRBJ1-1; maybe TRBD1 (5 bases). Germline V gives CDR1 SGDLS, CDR2 YYNGEE. Trimming pared 0 bases from V and 1 base from J, leaving 10 bases between. This CDR3 contains 15 residues. In nucleotides, the CDR3 is TGTGCCAGCAGCGTAGTCGAGGGACCGAACACTGAAGCTTTCTTT. Translating it yields CASSVVEGPNTEAFF.

This chain links TRBV10-1 with TRBJ1-5, with TRBD1 as a possible D gene (5 bases). Trimming took off 7 bases at V and 7 bases at J, with 17 bases between the two ends. Germline V gene lookup returns CDR1 WNHNN and CDR2 SYGVQD (reference sequence). CDR3 length: 14 amino acids. The CDR3 protein is CASMSQGTGQPQHF. The DNA of the CDR3 is TGCGCCAGCATGTCGCAGGGAACTGGCCAGCCCCAGCATTTT.

The gene calls are TRBV6-5 and TRBJ1-2; D perhaps matches TRBD1 (6 bases). Per germline, CDR1 MNHEY and CDR2 SVGAGI. The V and J ends lost 8 bases and 7 bases respectively, with 20 bases between them. The CDR3 consists of 14 residues. The CDR3 loop reads CASDPAGGQSGYTF. In DNA form, the CDR3 reads TGTGCCAGCGATCCCGCCGGGGGGCAGAGTGGCTACACCTTC.

This chain connects TRBV18 to TRBJ1-1, with a tentative D call TRBD1 (5 bases). The germline V gene encodes CDR1 KGHSH and CDR2 LQKENI. Trimming took 6 bases from V and 10 from J, leaving 21 bases between them. The length of the CDR3 is 14 residues. This chain's CDR3 is CASSRQGTTVAAFF. CDR3 in DNA: TGTGCCAGCTCTCGCCAAGGGACGACGGTGGCAGCTTTCTTT.

This clone was counted between two and nine times. The chain joins TRBV10-2 to TRBJ1-3, with TRBD1 matching over 8 bases. With V trimmed by 0 bases and J by 3 bases, 1 base remained unmatched. The germline CDR1 and CDR2 sequences are WSHSY and SAAADI. The CDR3 extends over 15 amino acids. CDR3 coding DNA: TGCGCCAGCAGTGAGTCAGGGACAGGTGGAAACACCATATATTTT. Protein sequence: CASSESGTGGNTIYF.